This entry features one T cell receptor beta chain sequence. As yet, its antigen is unknown. Primers included in the PCR were 60 Vbeta and 13 Jbeta primers. Sequencing used immunoSEQ multiplex PCR; TCRdb keeps in-frame clones, though not all of them. The table has under 200,000 clones, 80% to 90% seen once. This record comes from a study of cytomegalovirus exposure and HLA in healthy donors. Study-wide points: Available immune exposure information was restricted to CMV serostatus only.

The CDR3 contains 13 residues. V was trimmed by 4 bases and J by 8 bases, leaving 15 bases between them. Looked up from germline, CDR1 is SGHRS and CDR2 is YFSETQ. Source material: PBMCs. The rearrangement links TRBV5-1 to TRBJ1-2; maybe TRBD1 (5 bases). The TCR originated in a man between 45 and 60 years old in good health and CMV-seropositive. The DNA for the CDR3 is TGCGCCAGCAGCAGGGGACTTAAAGAAGGCTACACCTTC. Its translation: CASSRGLKEGYTF.